This TCR beta chain was captured by sequencing in a study of prognosis after radiotherapy for stage I lung cancer (dated by TCRdb to the early 2020s). Study-level background: Between April 2018 and 2019, around 19 stage I NSCLC patients were enrolled in Nanjing, China. Newly diagnosed primary stage I lung tumors occurred in some 15 patients, and oligometastatic NSCLC after surgical resection of the primary tumor occurred in five. Every patient was regarded as medically inoperable, because of comorbidities in approximately 12 cases and refusal of surgery in 7 cases. Ages in the cohort of 13 men and 6 or 7 women ranged from roughly 50 to 90 years, with a median of 74. Squamous cell carcinoma histology was identified in 6 or 7 patients, and adenocarcinoma histology was identified in around 13 patients. SBRT was delivered in 3 to 5 fractions with a biologically effective dose of at least 100 Gy, and image-guided IMRT or VMAT was used for delivery. Concurrent therapy was not administered to any patient alongside SBRT. Distant metastases were developed by four of the 19 patients after SBRT, at a median of roughly 7 months, whereas no significant progression was observed in the other 15 patients. Peripheral blood TCR beta repertoires were profiled in stage I NSCLC patients before and after stereotactic body radiotherapy, and the repertoires were related to distant failure. The study took one blood sample before SBRT and one after SBRT from each of roughly 20 patients and sequenced all 38 samples.

What the authors observed across the whole study: TRBV and TRBJ usage frequencies reportedly varied with metastasis status, involving two V genes at baseline and about 10 V and two J genes after SBRT. After SBRT, the count of unique TCR clones dropped from a median of approximately 10,000 beforehand to 6,500 to 7,500 afterward (Wilcoxon paired P=0.011). The small cohort and short follow-up limited the study, so independent validation of the findings is needed. No adjustment for multiple comparisons was applied to any of the reported P values. Post-SBRT Shannon entropy and its change from baseline were lower in patients who developed distant metastases; baseline Shannon entropy was not associated with metastases. Whether the expanded TCR clones were tumor-specific was not determined.

All patients had node-negative disease on CT and PET/CT, and none had a history of other malignancies or prior chemotherapy or radiotherapy. At each of the two time points, around 6 milliliters of peripheral venous blood were collected into EDTA tubes. Ficoll-Paque Plus density-gradient centrifugation was used to isolate PBMCs. Right after collection, samples were placed at -80 degrees C and kept there until analysis. The germline V gene (reference sequence) supplies CDR1 LGHDT and CDR2 YNNKEL. Inclusive of the bounding cysteine and phenylalanine, the CDR3 is 15 residues long. Only CDR3 DNA is held: 45 bases, read in frame from base 1. At the junction V is shortened by 7 bases and J by 4 bases, with 16 bases in between. In its sample, this clonotype was seen many times. There is no known antigen for this receptor. Per-base quality was not reported, and no clone a single base away is much larger than it.

Two rounds of multiplex PCR were used to amplify the TCR beta CDR3 region from genomic DNA. In the first PCR round, primers specific to each TRBV and TRBJ gene were used, and the primer sequences were filed in Chinese patent CN105087789A. The second PCR round used universal primers. The Roche High Pure PCR Template Preparation Kit was used to extract genomic DNA from frozen PBMCs. Paired-end sequencing with 151 bp reads was performed on the libraries using an Illumina HiSeq 3000. The authors' pipeline ran thus. CutAdapt was used to discard raw reads that did not contain the multiplex PCR primer sequences. High-quality paired reads were merged into contigs with PEAR. TRB V, D and J gene segments were assigned to each contig with MiXCR by alignment to reference sequences. To remove sequencing errors, CDR3 sequences were clustered according to base quality and sequence similarity. Diversity was measured as Shannon entropy normalized by the natural log of productive TCR sequence number. To get clonality, Shannon entropy was divided by the natural log of the number of unique clonotypes, and that result was subtracted from one. Progression-free survival cut-offs for repertoire metrics were chosen using the Youden index of ROC curves, with analyses run in R 3.5.3. Using fastp trimming at Q25 and MiXCR clonotype assembly, TCRdb reanalyzed the public sequencing data and kept in-frame beta chains. All rows with the same CDR3 protein become a single entry with the most common DNA and genes. The V and J calls follow TCRdb's processing rather than the paper's. This sample has 31,000 or so distinct CDR3 sequences in its table, and around two fifths of those were observed once. The top ten constitute approximately 15% of the sample.

The material was PBMCs, obtained before or after stereotactic body radiation therapy (not recorded which). The rearranged chain carries TRBV3-1 and TRBJ2-2; no D gene can be assigned with confidence. The receptor's source is a donor older than 45 with non-small cell lung cancer. The DNA sequence is as follows: TGTGCCAGCAACCCTTTCGGGTCGGGCACCGGGGAGCTGTTTTTT. It is translated as CASNPFGSGTGELFF.